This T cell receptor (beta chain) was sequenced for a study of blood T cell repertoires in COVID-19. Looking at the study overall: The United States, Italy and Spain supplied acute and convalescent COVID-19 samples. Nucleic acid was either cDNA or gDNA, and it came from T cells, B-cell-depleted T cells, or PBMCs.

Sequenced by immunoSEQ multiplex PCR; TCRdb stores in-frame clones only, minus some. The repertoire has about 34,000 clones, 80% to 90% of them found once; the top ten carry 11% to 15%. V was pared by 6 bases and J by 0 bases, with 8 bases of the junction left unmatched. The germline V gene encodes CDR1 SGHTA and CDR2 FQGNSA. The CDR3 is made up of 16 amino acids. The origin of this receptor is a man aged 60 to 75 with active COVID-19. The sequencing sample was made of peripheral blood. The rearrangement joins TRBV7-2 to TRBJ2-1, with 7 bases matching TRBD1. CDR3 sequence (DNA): TGTGCCAGCAGGGGACGGACAGGAAGCTCCTACAATGAGCAGTTCTTC. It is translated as CASRGRTGSSYNEQFF.